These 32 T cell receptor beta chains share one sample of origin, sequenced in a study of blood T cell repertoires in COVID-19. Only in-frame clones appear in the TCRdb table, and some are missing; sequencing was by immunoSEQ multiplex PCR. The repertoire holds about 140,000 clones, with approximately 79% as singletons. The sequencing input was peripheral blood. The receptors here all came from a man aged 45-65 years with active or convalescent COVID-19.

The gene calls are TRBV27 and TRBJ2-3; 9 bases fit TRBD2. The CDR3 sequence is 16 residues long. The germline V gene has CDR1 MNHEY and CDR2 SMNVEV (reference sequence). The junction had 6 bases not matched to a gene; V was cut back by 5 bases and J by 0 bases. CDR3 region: CASSPLAGESTDTQYF. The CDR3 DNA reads TGTGCCAGCAGTCCCTTAGCGGGAGAGAGCACAGATACGCAGTATTTT.

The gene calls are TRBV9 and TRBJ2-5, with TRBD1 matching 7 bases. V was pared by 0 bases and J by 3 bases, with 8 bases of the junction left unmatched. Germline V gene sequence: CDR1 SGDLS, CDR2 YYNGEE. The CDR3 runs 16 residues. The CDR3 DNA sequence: TGTGCCAGCAGCGTAGCTCCGGCAGGGGGAGAAGAGACCCAGTACTTC. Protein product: CASSVAPAGGEETQYF.

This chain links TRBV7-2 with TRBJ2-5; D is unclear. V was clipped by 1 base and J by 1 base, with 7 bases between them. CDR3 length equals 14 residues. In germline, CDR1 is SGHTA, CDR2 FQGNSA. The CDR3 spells CASSLGLVQETQYF. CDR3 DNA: TGTGCCAGCAGCTTAGGGCTAGTCCAAGAGACCCAGTACTTC.

CDR3 nucleotides: TGTGCCAGCAGTTTCATCCTTAGCGGGAGGGCACCGGAGACCCAGTACTTC. Encoded protein: CASSFILSGRAPETQYF. The chain has TRBV28 and TRBJ2-5, with 11 bases matching TRBD2. Losses at the gene ends were 3 bases for V and 5 bases for J; bases not matched to a gene: 11. The germline V gene encodes CDR1 MDHEN and CDR2 SYDVKM. The CDR3 loop spans 17 amino acids.

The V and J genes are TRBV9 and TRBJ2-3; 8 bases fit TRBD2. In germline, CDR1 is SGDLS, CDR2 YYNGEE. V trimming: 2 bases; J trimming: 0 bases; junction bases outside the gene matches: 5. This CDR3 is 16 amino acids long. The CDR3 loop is CASSVTSGPSTDTQYF. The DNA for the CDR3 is TGTGCCAGCAGCGTCACTAGCGGCCCTAGCACAGATACGCAGTATTTT. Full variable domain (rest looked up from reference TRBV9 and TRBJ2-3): DSGVTQTPKHLITATGQRVTLRCSPRSGDLSVYWYQQSLDQGLQFLIQYYNGEERAKGNILERFSAQQFPDLHSELNLSSLELGDSALYFCASSVTSGPSTDTQYFGPGTRLTVL.

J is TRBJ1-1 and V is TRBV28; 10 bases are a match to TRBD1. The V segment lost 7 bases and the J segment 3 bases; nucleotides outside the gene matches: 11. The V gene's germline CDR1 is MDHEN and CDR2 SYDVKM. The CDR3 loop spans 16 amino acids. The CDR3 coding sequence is TGTGCCAGCACCCTGATTTGGGGACAGGGGTACACTGAAGCTTTCTTT. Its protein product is CASTLIWGQGYTEAFF.

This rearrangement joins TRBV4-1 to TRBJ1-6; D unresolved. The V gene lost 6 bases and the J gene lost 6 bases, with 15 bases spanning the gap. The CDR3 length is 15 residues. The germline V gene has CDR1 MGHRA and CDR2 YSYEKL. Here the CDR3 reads CASSSEAAVNSPLHF. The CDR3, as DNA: TGCGCCAGCAGTTCGGAGGCAGCCGTTAATTCACCCCTCCACTTT.

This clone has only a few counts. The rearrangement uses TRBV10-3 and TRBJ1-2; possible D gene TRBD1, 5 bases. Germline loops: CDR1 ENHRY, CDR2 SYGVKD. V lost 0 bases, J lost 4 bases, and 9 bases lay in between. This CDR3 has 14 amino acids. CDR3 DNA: TGTGCCATCAGTGAGTCAGGGGTCTTCTATGGCTACACCTTC. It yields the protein CAISESGVFYGYTF.

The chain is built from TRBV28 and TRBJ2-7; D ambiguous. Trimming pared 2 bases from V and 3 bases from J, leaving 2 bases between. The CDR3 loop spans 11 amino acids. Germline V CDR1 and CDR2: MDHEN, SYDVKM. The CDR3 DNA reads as TGTGCCAGCAGTTTACACTACGAGCAGTACTTC. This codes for CASSLHYEQYF. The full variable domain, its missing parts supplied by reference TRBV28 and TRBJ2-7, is DVKVTQSSRYLVKRTGEKVFLECVQDMDHENMFWYRQDPGLGLRLIYFSYDVKMKEKGDIPEGYSVSREKKERFSLILESASTNQTSMYLCASSLHYEQYFGPGTRLTVT.

The DNA for the CDR3 is TGTGCCAGCAGGGGTACAGGGGGCAGTGGCTACACCTTC. Its protein product is CASRGTGGSGYTF. The V call is TRBV2, the J call TRBJ1-2, with 9 bases lining up with TRBD1. Per germline, CDR1 SNHLY and CDR2 FYNNEI. CDR3 length: 13 residues. Trimming cost V 6 bases and J 7 bases; bases outside gene matches: 6.

Here the CDR3 DNA reads TGTGCCAGCAGTTACACGGGAAGCGAAGGGTCCGAGCAGTACTTC. Translating gives CASSYTGSEGSEQYF. The rearrangement joins TRBV6-5 to TRBJ2-7; D perhaps matches TRBD2 (5 bases). This CDR3 has 15 residues. Germline V gives CDR1 MNHEY, CDR2 SVGAGI. V gave up 2 bases and J gave up 6 bases, with 17 bases separating them.

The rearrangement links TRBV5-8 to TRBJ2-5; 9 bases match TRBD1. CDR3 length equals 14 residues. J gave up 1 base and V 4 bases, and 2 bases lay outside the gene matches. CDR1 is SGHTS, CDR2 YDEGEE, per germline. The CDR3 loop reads CASSQGQGQETQYF. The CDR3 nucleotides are TGTGCCAGCAGCCAGGGACAGGGCCAAGAGACCCAGTACTTC.

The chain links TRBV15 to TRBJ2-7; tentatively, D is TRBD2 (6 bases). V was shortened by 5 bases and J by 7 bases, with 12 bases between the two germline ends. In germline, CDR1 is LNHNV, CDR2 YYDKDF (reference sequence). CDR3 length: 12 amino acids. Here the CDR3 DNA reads TGTGCCACCAGCCCGGGAGTTCGGGAGCAGTACTTC. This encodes CATSPGVREQYF.

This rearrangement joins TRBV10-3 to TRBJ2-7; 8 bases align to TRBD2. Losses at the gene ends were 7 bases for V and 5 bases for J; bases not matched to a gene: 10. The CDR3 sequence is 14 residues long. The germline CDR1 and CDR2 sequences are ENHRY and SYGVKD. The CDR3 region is CAIKGKAGGDEQYF. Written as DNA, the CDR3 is TGTGCCATCAAGGGTAAGGCGGGAGGTGACGAGCAGTACTTC.

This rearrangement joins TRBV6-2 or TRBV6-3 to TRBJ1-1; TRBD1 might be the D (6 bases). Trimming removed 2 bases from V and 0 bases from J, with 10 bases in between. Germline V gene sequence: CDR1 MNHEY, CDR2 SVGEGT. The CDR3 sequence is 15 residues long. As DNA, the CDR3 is TGTGCCAGCAGTTACACGACAGGCATGAACACTGAAGCTTTCTTT. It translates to CASSYTTGMNTEAFF.

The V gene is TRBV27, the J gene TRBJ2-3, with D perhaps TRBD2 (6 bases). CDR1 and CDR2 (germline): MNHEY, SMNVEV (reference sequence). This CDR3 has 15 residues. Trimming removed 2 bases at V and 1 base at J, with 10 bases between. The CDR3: CASSLRRGGTDTQYF. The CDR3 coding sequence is TGTGCCAGCAGTTTACGGAGGGGCGGCACAGATACGCAGTATTTT.

This CDR3 reads CASRGEAGGPYEQYF. CDR3 bases: TGTGCCAGCAGGGGAGAAGCGGGAGGGCCTTACGAGCAGTACTTC. V usage is TRBV28 and J usage is TRBJ2-7, with TRBD2 matching 10 bases. Germline values: CDR1 MDHEN, CDR2 SYDVKM. Trimming took 6 bases from V and 4 from J; bases not matched to a gene: 9. This CDR3 spans 15 amino acids.

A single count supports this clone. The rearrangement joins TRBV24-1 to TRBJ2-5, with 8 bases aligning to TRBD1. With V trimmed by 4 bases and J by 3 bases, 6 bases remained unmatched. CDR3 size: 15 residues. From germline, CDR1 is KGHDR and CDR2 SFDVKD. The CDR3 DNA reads TGTGCCACCAGTGACCCTGGACAGGGTAAAGAGACCCAGTACTTC. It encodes CATSDPGQGKETQYF.

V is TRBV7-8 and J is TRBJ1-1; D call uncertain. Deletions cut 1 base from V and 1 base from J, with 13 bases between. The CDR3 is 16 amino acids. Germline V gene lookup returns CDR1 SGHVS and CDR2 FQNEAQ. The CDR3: CASSLESVRQNTEAFF. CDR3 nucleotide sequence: TGTGCCAGCAGCTTAGAATCCGTGCGGCAGAACACTGAAGCTTTCTTT.

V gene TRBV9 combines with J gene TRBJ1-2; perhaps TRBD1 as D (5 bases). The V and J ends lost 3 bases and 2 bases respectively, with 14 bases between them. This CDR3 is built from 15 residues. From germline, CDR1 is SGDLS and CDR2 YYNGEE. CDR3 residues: CASSAPDNNNYGYTF. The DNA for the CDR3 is TGTGCCAGCAGCGCTCCGGACAATAACAACTATGGCTACACCTTC. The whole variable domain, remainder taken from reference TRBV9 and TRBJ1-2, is DSGVTQTPKHLITATGQRVTLRCSPRSGDLSVYWYQQSLDQGLQFLIQYYNGEERAKGNILERFSAQQFPDLHSELNLSSLELGDSALYFCASSAPDNNNYGYTFGSGTRLTVV.

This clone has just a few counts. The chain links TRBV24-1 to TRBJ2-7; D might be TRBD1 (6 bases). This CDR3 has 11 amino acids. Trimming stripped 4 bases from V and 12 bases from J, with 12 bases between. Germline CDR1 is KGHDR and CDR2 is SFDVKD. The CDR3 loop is CATSEGAAWYF. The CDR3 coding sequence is TGTGCCACCAGTGAGGGGGCGGCTTGGTACTTC.

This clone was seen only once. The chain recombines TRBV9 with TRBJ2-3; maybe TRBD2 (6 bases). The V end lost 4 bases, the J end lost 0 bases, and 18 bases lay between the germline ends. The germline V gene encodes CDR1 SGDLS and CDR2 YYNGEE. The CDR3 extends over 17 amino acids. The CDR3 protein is CASSHGTFLDSTDTQYF. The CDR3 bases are TGTGCCAGCAGCCACGGGACTTTTCTAGATAGCACAGATACGCAGTATTTT.

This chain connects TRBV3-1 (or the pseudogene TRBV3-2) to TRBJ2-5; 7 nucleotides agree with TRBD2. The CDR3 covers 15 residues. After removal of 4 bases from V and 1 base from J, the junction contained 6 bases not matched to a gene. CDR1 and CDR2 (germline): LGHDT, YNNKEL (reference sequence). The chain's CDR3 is CASSPGAGSQETQYF. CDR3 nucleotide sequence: TGTGCCAGCAGCCCTGGAGCGGGGTCCCAAGAGACCCAGTACTTC.

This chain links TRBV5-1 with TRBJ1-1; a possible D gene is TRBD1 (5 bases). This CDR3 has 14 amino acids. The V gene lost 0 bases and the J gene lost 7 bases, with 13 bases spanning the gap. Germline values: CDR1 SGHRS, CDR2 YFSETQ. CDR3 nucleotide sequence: TGCGCCAGCAGCTTGGTGCAGGGTAATGTTGAAGCTTTCTTT. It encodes CASSLVQGNVEAFF.

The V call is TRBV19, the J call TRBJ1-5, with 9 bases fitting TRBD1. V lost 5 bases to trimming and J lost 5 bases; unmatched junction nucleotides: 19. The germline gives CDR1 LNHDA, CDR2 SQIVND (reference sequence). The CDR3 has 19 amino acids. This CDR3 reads CASSEGLTGGLTVDQPQHF. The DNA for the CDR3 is TGTGCCAGTAGTGAAGGTCTGACAGGGGGACTCACGGTGGATCAGCCCCAGCATTTT.

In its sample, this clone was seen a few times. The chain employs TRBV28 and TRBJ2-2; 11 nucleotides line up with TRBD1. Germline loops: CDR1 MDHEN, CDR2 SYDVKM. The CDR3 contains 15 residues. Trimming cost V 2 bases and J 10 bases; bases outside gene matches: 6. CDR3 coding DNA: TGTGCCAGCAGTTTAGGACAGGGGGCCGGGTTGGAGCTGTTTTTT. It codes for CASSLGQGAGLELFF.

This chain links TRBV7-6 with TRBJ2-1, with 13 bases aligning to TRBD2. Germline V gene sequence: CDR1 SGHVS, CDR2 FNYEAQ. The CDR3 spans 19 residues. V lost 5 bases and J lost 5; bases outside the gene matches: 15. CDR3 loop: CASSPRILAGGRSHNEQFF. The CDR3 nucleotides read TGTGCCAGCAGCCCAAGAATACTAGCGGGAGGGAGGTCGCACAATGAGCAGTTCTTC.

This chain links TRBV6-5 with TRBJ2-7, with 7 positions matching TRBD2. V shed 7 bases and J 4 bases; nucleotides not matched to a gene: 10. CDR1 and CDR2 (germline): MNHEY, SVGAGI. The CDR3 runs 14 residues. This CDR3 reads CASTPGREKYEQYF. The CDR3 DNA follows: TGTGCCAGCACTCCTGGGCGGGAGAAATACGAGCAGTACTTC.

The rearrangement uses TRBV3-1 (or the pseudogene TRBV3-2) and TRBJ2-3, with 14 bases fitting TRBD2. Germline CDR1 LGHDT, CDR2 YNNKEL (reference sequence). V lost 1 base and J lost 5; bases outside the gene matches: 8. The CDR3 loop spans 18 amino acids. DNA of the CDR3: TGTGCCAGCAGCCAAGCCCCGACTAGCGGGAGGGCGGGAGATACGCAGTATTTT. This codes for CASSQAPTSGRAGDTQYF.

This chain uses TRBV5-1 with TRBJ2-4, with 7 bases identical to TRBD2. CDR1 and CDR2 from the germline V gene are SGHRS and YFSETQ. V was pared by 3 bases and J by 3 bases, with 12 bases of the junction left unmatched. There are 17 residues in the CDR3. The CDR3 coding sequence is TGCGCCAGCAGCTGGGCAGAAGCGGGAATGGACAAAAACATTCAGTACTTC. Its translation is CASSWAEAGMDKNIQYF.

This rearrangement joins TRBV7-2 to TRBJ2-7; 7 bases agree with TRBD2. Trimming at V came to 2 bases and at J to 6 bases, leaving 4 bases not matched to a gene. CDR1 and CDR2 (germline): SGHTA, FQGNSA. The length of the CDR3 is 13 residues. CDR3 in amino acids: CASSLRLATEQYF. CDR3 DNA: TGTGCCAGCAGCTTAAGACTAGCAACCGAGCAGTACTTC.

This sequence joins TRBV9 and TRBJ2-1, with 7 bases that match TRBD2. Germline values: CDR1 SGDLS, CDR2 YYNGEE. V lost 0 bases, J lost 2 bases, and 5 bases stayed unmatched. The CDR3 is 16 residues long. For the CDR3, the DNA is TGTGCCAGCAGCGTAGCAGGACTAGGGCCCTACAATGAGCAGTTCTTC. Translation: CASSVAGLGPYNEQFF.